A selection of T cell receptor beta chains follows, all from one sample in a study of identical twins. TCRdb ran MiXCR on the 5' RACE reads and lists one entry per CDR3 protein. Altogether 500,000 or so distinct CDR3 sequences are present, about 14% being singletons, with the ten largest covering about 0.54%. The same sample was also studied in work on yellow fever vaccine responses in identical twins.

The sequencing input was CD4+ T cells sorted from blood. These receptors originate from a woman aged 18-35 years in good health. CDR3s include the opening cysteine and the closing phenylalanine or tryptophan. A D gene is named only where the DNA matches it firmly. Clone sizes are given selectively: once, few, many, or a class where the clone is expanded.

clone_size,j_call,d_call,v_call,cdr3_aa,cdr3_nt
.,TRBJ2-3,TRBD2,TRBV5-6,CASNLAGGPTDTQYF,TGTGCCAGCAACTTAGCGGGAGGGCCGACAGATACGCAGTATTTT
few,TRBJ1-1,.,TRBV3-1,CASSENPHTRNTEAFF,TGTGCCAGCAGCGAAAACCCTCATACCAGAAACACTGAAGCTTTCTTT
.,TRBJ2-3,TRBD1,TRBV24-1,CATSDIGQGAGYF,TGTGCCACCAGTGATATCGGACAGGGCGCGGGATATTTT
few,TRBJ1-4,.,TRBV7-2,CASSLSGPQNEKLFF,TGTGCCAGCAGCTTAAGTGGGCCCCAAAATGAAAAACTGTTTTTT
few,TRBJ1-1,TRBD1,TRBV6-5,CASSSTTGGSAFF,TGTGCCAGCAGTTCGACGACAGGGGGTTCAGCTTTCTTT
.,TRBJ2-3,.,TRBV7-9,CASSPWPRQGTDTQYF,TGTGCCAGCAGCCCCTGGCCCCGACAGGGCACAGATACGCAGTATTTT
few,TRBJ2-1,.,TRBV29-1,CSVERVVDYLTYNEQFF,TGCAGCGTTGAAAGGGTCGTCGACTATTTGACCTACAATGAGCAGTTCTTC
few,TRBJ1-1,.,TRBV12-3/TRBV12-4,CASSARASNTEAFF,TGTGCCAGCAGTGCCCGGGCCTCGAACACTGAAGCTTTCTTT
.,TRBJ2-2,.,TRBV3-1,CASSQVRMGAGELFF,TGTGCCAGCAGCCAAGTTCGGATGGGGGCCGGGGAGCTGTTTTTT
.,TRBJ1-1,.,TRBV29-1,CSVPKNTEAFF,TGCAGCGTCCCAAAAAACACTGAAGCTTTCTTT
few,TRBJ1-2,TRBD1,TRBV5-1,CASSLKDRGGYGYTF,TGCGCCAGCAGCCTGAAGGACAGGGGAGGCTATGGCTACACCTTC
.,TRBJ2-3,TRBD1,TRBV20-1,CSARWATGADTQYF,TGCAGTGCTAGATGGGCGACAGGGGCAGATACGCAGTATTTT
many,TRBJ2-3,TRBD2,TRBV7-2,CASSLGSGGDTQYF,TGTGCCAGCAGCTTAGGTTCGGGGGGAGATACGCAGTATTTT
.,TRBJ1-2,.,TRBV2,CASSGEWSGGYTF,TGTGCCAGCAGTGGGGAATGGTCGGGCGGCTACACCTTC
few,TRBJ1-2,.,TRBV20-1,CASVGGNGYTF,TGCGCATCAGTGGGGGGTAATGGCTACACCTTC
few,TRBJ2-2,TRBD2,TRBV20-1,CSANGQRGDLKSFYTGELFF,TGCAGTGCAAACGGGCAGCGGGGGGACTTAAAGTCTTTTTACACCGGGGAGCTGTTTTTT
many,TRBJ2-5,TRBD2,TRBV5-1,CASSLMGTRRETQYF,TGCGCCAGCAGCCTGATGGGGACTAGGAGAGAGACCCAGTACTTC
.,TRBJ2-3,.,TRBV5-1,CASGASSTDTQYF,TGCGCCAGCGGAGCGTCTAGCACAGATACGCAGTATTTT
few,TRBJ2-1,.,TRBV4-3,CASSRQRNGEQFF,TGCGCCAGCAGCCGACAACGGAACGGTGAGCAGTTCTTC
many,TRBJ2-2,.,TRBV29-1,CSVGSQANTGELFF,TGCAGCGTTGGAAGTCAGGCAAACACCGGGGAGCTGTTTTTT
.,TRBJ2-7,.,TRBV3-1,CARGLPGGEQYF,TGTGCCAGGGGGCTTCCCGGCGGCGAGCAGTACTTC
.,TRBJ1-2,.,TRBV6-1,CASKRQQLDYGYTF,TGTGCCAGCAAGAGGCAACAGCTCGATTATGGCTACACCTTC
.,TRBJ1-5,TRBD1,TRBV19,CASSIGDRGNQPQHF,TGTGCCAGTAGTATAGGGGACAGGGGTAATCAGCCCCAGCATTTT
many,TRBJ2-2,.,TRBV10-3,CASRGDSNTGELFF,TGTGCCTCCAGGGGGGACAGCAACACCGGGGAGCTGTTTTTT
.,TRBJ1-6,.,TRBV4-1,CASSQPTGLDNSPLHF,TGCGCCAGCAGCCAACCCACCGGCCTTGATAATTCACCCCTCCACTTT
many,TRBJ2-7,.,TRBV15,CATSRVLSYEQYF,TGTGCCACCAGCCGAGTCCTCTCCTACGAGCAGTACTTC
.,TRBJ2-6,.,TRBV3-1,CASSQARPQGRPGANVLTF,TGTGCCAGCAGCCAAGCTAGACCGCAGGGTCGGCCTGGGGCCAACGTCCTGACTTTC
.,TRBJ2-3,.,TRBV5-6,CASSFGQTSTDTQYF,TGTGCCAGCAGCTTCGGTCAGACTAGCACAGATACGCAGTATTTT
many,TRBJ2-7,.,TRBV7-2,CASSLIVGGVYEQYF,TGTGCCAGCAGCCTAATCGTCGGAGGAGTCTACGAGCAGTACTTC
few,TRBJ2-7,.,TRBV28,CASSLFRAPASGEQYF,TGTGCCAGCAGTTTGTTCCGGGCCCCCGCTTCGGGTGAGCAGTACTTC
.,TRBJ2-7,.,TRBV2,CASSERLGRRDF,TGTGCCAGCAGTGAAAGGTTAGGGCGGCGGGACTTC
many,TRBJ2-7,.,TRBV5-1,CASSSRGDSLYF,TGCGCCAGCAGCTCTCGTGGGGACTCTTTGTACTTC
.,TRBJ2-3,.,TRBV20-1,CSARVGVTSDTQYF,TGCAGTGCTAGAGTCGGTGTTACCTCAGATACGCAGTATTTT
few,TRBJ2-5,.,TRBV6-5,CASSYSPQGALETQYF,TGTGCCAGCAGTTACTCGCCACAAGGGGCTCTAGAGACCCAGTACTTC
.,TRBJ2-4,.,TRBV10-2,CASTIGNIQYF,TGCGCCAGCACCATTGGTAACATTCAGTACTTC
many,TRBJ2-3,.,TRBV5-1,CASSLFPGTDTQYF,TGCGCCAGCAGCTTGTTCCCTGGCACAGATACGCAGTATTTT
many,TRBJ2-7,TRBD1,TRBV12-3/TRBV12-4,CASRTGVIYEQYF,TGTGCCAGCAGAACAGGGGTGATCTACGAGCAGTACTTC
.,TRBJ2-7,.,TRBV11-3,CASSSPGHDEQYF,TGTGCCAGCAGTTCCCCGGGCCACGACGAGCAGTACTTC
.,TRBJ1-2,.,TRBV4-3,CASSQETQLAGYTF,TGCGCCAGCAGCCAAGAAACACAACTTGCTGGCTACACCTTC
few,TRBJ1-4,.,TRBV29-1,CSVRGRLNEKLFF,TGCAGCGTTCGGGGCAGACTGAATGAAAAACTGTTTTTT
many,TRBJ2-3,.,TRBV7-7,CASSLAQGDTQYF,TGTGCTAGCAGCTTAGCGCAGGGAGATACGCAGTATTTT
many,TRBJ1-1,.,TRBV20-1,CSASWRLNTEAFF,TGCAGTGCTAGTTGGCGGTTGAACACTGAAGCTTTCTTT
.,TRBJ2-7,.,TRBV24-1,CATSDSSSEQYF,TGTGCCACCAGTGATTCATCATCAGAGCAGTACTTC
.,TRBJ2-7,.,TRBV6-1,CASSEGPRELSYEQYF,TGTGCCAGCAGTGAAGGGCCTAGGGAACTCTCCTACGAGCAGTACTTC
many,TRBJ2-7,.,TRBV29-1,CSVSPQGSYEQYF,TGCAGCGTGAGTCCCCAGGGCTCCTACGAGCAGTACTTC
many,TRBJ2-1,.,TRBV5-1,CASSLARTNNEQFF,TGCGCCAGCAGCTTGGCGCGGACCAACAATGAGCAGTTCTTC
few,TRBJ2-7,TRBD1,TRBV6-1,CASRPGTGREQYF,TGTGCCAGCAGACCCGGGACAGGGCGCGAGCAGTACTTC
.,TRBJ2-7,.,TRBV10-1,CASSGTPSYEQYF,TGCGCCAGCAGCGGGACACCCTCCTACGAGCAGTACTTC
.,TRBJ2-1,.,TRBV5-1,CASSARDYSNEQFF,TGCGCCAGCAGCGCCCGGGATTATAGCAATGAGCAGTTCTTC
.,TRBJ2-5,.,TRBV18,CASSATAIQETQYF,TGTGCCAGCTCAGCAACAGCGATTCAAGAGACCCAGTACTTC
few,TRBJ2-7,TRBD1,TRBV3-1,CASSWYRGNEQYF,TGTGCCAGCAGCTGGTACAGGGGGAACGAGCAGTACTTC
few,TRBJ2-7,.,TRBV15,CATSRERGAEQYF,TGTGCCACCAGCAGAGAGAGGGGCGCGGAGCAGTACTTC
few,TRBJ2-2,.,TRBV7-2,CASSLGTTSTGELFF,TGTGCCAGCAGCTTAGGGACCACAAGCACCGGGGAGCTGTTTTTT
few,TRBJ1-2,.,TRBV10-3,CAINSGANYGYTF,TGTGCCATCAATTCAGGGGCTAACTATGGCTACACCTTC
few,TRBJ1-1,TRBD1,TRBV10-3,CAISTGTGVVAFF,TGTGCCATCAGTACGGGGACAGGGGTAGTAGCTTTCTTT
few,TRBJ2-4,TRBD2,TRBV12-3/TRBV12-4,CASSLSGSGDKNIQYF,TGTGCCAGCAGCCTTAGCGGGAGTGGGGACAAAAACATTCAGTACTTC
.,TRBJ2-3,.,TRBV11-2,CASSSGWVTQYF,TGTGCCAGCAGCTCAGGGTGGGTCACGCAGTATTTT
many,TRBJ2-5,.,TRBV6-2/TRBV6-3,CASSYSIGGNQETQYF,TGTGCCAGCAGTTACTCGATAGGAGGCAACCAAGAGACCCAGTACTTC
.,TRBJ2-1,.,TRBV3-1,CASSTLRDEQFF,TGTGCCAGCAGCACTCTACGGGATGAGCAGTTCTTC